This TCR beta chain was captured in a study of T cell responses to AZD1222 COVID-19 vaccine. About the research overall: Pooling was applied to second doses at about 4 or about 12 weeks. Study results and caveats: Recipients of AZD1222 seropositive at baseline numbered only 5 to 7.

V lost 3 bases to trimming and J lost 0 bases, with 9 bases between them. There are 14 residues in the CDR3. In germline, CDR1 is SQVTM, CDR2 ANQGSEA. Details on this clone: Its antigen is unknown.

Some clones are missing from TCRdb's copy, which holds only in-frame ones; the method was immunoSEQ multiplex PCR. The table records about 120,000 clones, 80% to 90% of them present only once. This receptor was identified in an adult in good health. The chain is built from TRBV29-1 and TRBJ1-3, with a weak D call TRBD1 (5 bases). Here the sequenced sample was peripheral blood, taken on day 0 of AZD1222 vaccination. CDR3 protein: CSVEGPSSGNTIYF. CDR3 coding DNA: TGCAGCGTTGAGGGACCTAGCTCTGGAAACACCATATATTTT. Full variable domain (missing parts from reference TRBV29-1 and TRBJ1-3): SAVISQKPSRDICQRGTSLTIQCQVDSQVTMMFWYRQQPGQSLTLIATANQGSEATYESGFVIDKFPISRPNLTFSTLTVSNMSPEDSSIYLCSVEGPSSGNTIYFGEGSWLTVV.